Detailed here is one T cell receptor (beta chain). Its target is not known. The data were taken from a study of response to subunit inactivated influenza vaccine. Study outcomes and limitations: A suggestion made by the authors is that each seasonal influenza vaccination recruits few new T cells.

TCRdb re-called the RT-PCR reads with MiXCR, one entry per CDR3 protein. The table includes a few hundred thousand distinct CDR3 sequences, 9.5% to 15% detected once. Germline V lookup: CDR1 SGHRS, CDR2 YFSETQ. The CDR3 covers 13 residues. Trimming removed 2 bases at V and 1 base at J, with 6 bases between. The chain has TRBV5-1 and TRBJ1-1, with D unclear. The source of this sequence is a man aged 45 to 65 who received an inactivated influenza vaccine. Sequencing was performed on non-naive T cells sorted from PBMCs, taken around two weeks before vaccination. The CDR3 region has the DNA TGCGCCAGCAGCTTACACACGAACACTGAAGCTTTCTTT. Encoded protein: CASSLHTNTEAFF.